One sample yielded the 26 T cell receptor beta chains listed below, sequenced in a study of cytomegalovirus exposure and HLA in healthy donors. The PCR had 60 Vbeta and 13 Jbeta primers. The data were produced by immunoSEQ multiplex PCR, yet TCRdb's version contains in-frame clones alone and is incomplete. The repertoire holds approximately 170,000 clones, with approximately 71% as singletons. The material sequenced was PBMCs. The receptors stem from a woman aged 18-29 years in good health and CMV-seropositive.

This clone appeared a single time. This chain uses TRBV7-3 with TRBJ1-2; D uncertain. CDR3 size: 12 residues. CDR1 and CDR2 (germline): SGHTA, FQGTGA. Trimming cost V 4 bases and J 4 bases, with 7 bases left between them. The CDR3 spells CASSSPGYGYTF. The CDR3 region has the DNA TGTGCCAGCAGCTCCCCGGGCTATGGCTACACCTTC.

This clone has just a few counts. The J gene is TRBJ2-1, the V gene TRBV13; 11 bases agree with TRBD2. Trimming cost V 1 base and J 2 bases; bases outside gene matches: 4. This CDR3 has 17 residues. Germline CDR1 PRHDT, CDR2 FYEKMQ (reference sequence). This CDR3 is CASSLDLAGGPYNEQFF. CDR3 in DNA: TGTGCCAGCAGCTTAGACTTAGCGGGAGGGCCCTACAATGAGCAGTTCTTC.

The CDR3 DNA sequence: TGTGCCAGCAGTTTAATAGCCCGACGATTGGTCACCTACCTTCAAGAGCAGTACTTC. Translating it yields CASSLIARRLVTYLQEQYF. The V call is TRBV28, the J call TRBJ2-7; D unclear. Germline CDR1 is MDHEN and CDR2 is SYDVKM. The CDR3 covers 19 residues. V lost 2 bases and J 7 bases, leaving 30 bases between the germline ends.

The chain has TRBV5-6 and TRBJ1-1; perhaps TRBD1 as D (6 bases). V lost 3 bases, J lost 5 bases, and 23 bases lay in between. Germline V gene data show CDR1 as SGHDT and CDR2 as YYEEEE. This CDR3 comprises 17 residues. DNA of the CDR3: TGTGCCAGCAGCTCTGATAGGGAGGGGGAAGGTCGTACTGAAGCTTTCTTT. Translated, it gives CASSSDREGEGRTEAFF.

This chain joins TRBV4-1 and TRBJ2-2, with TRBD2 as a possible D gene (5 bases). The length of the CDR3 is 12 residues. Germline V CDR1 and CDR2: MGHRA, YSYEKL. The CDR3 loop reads CGCGSPAGELFF. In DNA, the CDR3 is TGCGGCTGTGGGAGTCCAGCCGGGGAGCTGTTTTTT.

The CDR3 is CASAFSSYNEQFF. CDR3 bases: TGTGCCAGCGCCTTTAGCTCCTACAATGAGCAGTTCTTC. The gene calls are TRBV7-9 and TRBJ2-1; D is unresolved. With 8 bases removed from V and 0 bases from J, the gap between germline ends came to 8 bases. This CDR3 is built from 13 residues. Germline values: CDR1 SEHNR, CDR2 FQNEAQ (reference sequence). Looking up the rest from reference TRBV7-9 and TRBJ2-1 gives the full variable domain: DTGVSQNPRHKITKRGQNVTFRCDPISEHNRLYWYRQTLGQGPEFLTYFQNEAQLEKSRLLSDRFSAERPKGSFSTLEIQRTEQGDSAMYLCASAFSSYNEQFFGPGTRLTVL.

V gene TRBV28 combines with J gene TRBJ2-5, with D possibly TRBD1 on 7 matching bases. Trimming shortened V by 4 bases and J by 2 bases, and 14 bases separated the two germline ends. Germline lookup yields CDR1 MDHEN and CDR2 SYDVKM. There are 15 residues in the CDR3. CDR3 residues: CASSSEGAGQETQYF. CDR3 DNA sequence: TGTGCCAGCAGTTCCGAGGGGGCGGGGCAAGAGACCCAGTACTTC.

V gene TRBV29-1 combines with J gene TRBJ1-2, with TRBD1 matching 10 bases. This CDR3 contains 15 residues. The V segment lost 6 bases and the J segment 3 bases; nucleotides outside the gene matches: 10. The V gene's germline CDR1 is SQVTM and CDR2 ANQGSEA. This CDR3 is CSVPMTGGKDYGYTF. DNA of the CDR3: TGCAGCGTCCCAATGACAGGGGGCAAGGACTATGGCTACACCTTC.

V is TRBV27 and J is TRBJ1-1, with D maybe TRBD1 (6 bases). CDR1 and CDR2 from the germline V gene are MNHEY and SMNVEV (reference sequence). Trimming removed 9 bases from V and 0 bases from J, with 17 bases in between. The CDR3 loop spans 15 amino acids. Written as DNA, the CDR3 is TGTGCCAGTCGAACAGGGAAGCTAATGAACACTGAAGCTTTCTTT. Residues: CASRTGKLMNTEAFF.

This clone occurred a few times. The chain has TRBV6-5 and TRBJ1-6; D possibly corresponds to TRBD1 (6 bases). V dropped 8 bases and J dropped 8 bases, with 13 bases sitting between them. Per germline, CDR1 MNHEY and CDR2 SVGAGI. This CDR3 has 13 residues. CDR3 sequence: CASREDRYSPLHF. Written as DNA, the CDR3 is TGTGCCAGCCGGGAGGACAGATATTCACCCCTCCACTTT.

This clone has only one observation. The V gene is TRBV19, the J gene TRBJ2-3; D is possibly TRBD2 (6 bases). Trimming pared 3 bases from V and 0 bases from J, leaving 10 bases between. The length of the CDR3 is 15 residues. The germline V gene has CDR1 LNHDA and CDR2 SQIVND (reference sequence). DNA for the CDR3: TGTGCCAGTAGTATGGGGCGGGGTAGCACAGATACGCAGTATTTT. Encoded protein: CASSMGRGSTDTQYF.

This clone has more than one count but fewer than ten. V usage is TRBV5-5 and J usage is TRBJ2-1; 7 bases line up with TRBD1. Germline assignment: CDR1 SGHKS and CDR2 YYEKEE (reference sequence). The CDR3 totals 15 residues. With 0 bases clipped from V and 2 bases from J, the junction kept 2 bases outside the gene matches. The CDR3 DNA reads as TGTGCCAGCAGCTTGGAGCAGGGGGCCTACAATGAGCAGTTCTTC. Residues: CASSLEQGAYNEQFF.

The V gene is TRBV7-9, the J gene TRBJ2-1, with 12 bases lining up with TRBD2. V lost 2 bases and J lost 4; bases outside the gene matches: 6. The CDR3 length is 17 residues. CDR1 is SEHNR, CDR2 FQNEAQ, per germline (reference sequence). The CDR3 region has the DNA TGTGCCAGCAGCTTACTAGCGGGAGGGCGAAGGTACAATGAGCAGTTCTTC. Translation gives CASSLLAGGRRYNEQFF.

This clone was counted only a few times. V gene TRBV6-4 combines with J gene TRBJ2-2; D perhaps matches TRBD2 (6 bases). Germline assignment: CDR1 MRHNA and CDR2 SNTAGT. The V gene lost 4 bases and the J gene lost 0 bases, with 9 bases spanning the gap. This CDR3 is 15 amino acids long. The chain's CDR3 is CASSAGSANTGELFF. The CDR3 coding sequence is TGTGCCAGCAGTGCCGGGAGTGCGAACACCGGGGAGCTGTTTTTT.

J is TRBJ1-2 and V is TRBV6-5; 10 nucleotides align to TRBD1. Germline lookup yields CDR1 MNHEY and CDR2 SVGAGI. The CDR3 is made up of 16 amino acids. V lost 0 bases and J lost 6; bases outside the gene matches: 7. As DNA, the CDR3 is TGTGCCAGCAGTTACTCGAGGACAGGGGGGTCCGATGGCTACACCTTC. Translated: CASSYSRTGGSDGYTF.

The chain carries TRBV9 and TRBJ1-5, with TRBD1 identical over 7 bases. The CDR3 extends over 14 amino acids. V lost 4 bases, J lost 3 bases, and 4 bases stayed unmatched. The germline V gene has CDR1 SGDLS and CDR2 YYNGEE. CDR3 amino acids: CASSTTGINQPQHF. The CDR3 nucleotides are TGTGCCAGCAGCACGACAGGGATCAATCAGCCCCAGCATTTT.

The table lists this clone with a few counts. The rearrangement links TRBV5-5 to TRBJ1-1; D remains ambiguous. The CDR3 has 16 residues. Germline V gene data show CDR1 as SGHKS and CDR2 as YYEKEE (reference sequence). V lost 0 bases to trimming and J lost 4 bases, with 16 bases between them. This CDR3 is CASSLAPGLRSTEAFF. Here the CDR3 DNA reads TGTGCCAGCAGCTTGGCGCCAGGACTCAGGAGCACTGAAGCTTTCTTT.

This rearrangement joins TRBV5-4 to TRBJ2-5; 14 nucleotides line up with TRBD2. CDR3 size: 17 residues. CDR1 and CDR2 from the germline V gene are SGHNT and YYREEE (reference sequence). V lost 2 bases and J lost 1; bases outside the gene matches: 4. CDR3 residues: CASSFLGTSGGQETQYF. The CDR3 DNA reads TGTGCCAGCAGCTTTTTAGGGACTAGCGGGGGCCAAGAGACCCAGTACTTC.

CDR3 region: CASSVVGRGGGEQFF. The CDR3 bases are TGTGCCAGCAGCGTAGTTGGTCGGGGGGGCGGTGAGCAGTTCTTC. The chain links TRBV9 to TRBJ2-1, with 8 positions matching TRBD2. Germline V gene sequence: CDR1 SGDLS, CDR2 YYNGEE. Trimming cost V 0 bases and J 9 bases; bases outside gene matches: 8. The CDR3 extends over 15 amino acids.

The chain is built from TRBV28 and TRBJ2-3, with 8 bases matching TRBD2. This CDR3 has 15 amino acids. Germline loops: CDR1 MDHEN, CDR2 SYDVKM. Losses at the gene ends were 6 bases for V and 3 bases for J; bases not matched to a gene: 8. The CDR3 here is CASSLGTSLTDTQYF. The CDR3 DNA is TGTGCCAGCAGCCTAGGGACTAGTCTTACAGATACGCAGTATTTT.

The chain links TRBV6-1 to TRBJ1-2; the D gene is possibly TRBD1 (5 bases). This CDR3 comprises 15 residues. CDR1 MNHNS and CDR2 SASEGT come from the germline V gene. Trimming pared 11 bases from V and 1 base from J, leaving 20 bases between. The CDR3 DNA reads TGTGCCCACAGACAAACAGGAGTTAATAACTATGGCTACACCTTC. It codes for CAHRQTGVNNYGYTF.

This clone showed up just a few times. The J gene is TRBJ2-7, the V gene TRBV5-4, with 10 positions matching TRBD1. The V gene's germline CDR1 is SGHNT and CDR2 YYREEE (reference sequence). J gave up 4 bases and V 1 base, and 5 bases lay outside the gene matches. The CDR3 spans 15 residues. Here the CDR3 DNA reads TGTGCCAGCAGCTTGAACCGGGACAGGGGTTACGAGCAGTACTTC. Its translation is CASSLNRDRGYEQYF.

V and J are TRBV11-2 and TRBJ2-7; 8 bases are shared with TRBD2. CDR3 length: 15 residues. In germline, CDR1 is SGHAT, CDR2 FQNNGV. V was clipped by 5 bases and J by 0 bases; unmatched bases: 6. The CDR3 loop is CASSLASGSSYEQYF. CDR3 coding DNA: TGTGCCAGCAGCCTTGCAAGCGGGAGCTCCTACGAGCAGTACTTC.

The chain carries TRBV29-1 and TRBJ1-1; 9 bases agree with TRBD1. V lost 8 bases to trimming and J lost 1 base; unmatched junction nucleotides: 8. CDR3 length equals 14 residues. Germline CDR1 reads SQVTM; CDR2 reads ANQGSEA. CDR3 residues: CSTRTGATNTEAFF. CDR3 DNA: TGCAGCACGCGGACAGGGGCTACGAACACTGAAGCTTTCTTT. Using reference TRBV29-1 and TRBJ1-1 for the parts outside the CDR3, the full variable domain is SAVISQKPSRDICQRGTSLTIQCQVDSQVTMMFWYRQQPGQSLTLIATANQGSEATYESGFVIDKFPISRPNLTFSTLTVSNMSPEDSSIYLCSTRTGATNTEAFFGQGTRLTVV.

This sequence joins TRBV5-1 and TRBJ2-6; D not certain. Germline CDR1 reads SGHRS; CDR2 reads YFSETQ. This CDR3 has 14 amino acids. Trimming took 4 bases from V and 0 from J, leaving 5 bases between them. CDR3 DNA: TGCGCCAGCAGCGCACTCTCTGGGGCCAACGTCCTGACTTTC. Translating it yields CASSALSGANVLTF. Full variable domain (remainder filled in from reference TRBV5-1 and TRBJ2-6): KAGVTQTPRYLIKTRGQQVTLSCSPISGHRSVSWYQQTPGQGLQFLFEYFSETQRNKGNFPGRFSGRQFSNSRSEMNVSTLELGDSALYLCASSALSGANVLTFGAGSRLTVL.

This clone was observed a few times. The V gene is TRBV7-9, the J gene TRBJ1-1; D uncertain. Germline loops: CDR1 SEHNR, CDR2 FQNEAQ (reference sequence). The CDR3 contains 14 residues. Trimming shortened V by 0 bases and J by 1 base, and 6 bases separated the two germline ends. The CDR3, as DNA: TGTGCCAGCAGCTTAGCGGTCAGGAACACTGAAGCTTTCTTT. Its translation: CASSLAVRNTEAFF.